This T cell receptor beta chain was profiled in a study of breast tumors, draining lymph nodes, adjacent tissues. Whole-study findings and limits: Tumor and nontumor repertoires were significantly more similar in luminal-like than in basal-like breast cancer. Findings are consistent with lymph node origin and intratumoral expansion of most tumor T cells.

This clonotype came up many times. Its antigen is unknown. V was clipped by 5 bases and J by 6 bases, with 10 bases between them. Germline V lookup: CDR1 SNHLY, CDR2 FYNNEI. The CDR3 extends over 13 amino acids. TCRdb re-called the multiplex PCR reads with MiXCR, one entry per CDR3 protein. The sample lists about 110,000 distinct CDR3 sequences, approximately 28% seen once, with 4.5% to 7% in the top ten. Axillary draining lymph nodes of breast cancer patients supplied the node samples. Sequencing input: axillary lymph node tissue. The sequence derives from a female donor with breast cancer. Some clones in this sample may be carry-over from other donors' samples. V is TRBV2 and J is TRBJ2-2; D is possibly TRBD1 (6 bases). Written as DNA, the CDR3 is TGTGCCAGCAGTAAACAGGGTGCCGGGGAGCTGTTTTTT. Amino acids: CASSKQGAGELFF.